These T cell receptor beta chains were read from a single sample in a study of blood T cell repertoires in COVID-19. TCRdb keeps only in-frame clones here, not all; method: immunoSEQ multiplex PCR. The profile covers about 220,000 clones, with about 79% appearing a single time and around 9.5% taken by the ten largest. Sequenced material: peripheral blood. The receptor set was obtained from a man aged 50 or older with active or convalescent COVID-19. Both conserved end residues are part of each CDR3. Each record gives: clone size, D gene, V gene, J gene, CDR3 DNA, CDR3 protein. A D gene is named only where the DNA matches it firmly. Clone size, where shown, is once, few, many, or a class for clones that have expanded.

>-|-|TRBV4-1|TRBJ1-1
TGCGCCAGCAGCCAAGGGCAGGGCAGCGAAGCTTTCTTT
CASSQGQGSEAFF
>few|TRBD2|TRBV7-8|TRBJ2-1
TGTGCCAGCAGCTTAATTGTTGTGAGCGGGGGTTACAATGAGCAGTTCTTC
CASSLIVVSGGYNEQFF
>-|-|TRBV3-1/TRBV3-2|TRBJ1-1
TGTGCCAGCAGCCAAGATCTCCAGGAAGCTTTCTTT
CASSQDLQEAFF
>-|-|TRBV4-3|TRBJ1-5
TGCGCCAGCAGCCAAGATGCGAGGGCCCATCAGCCCCAGCATTTT
CASSQDARAHQPQHF
>-|-|TRBV6-2/TRBV6-3|TRBJ2-2
TGTGCCAGCAGTTACTCGATTAGAGTGGCAGGGAACACCGGGGAGCTGTTTTTT
CASSYSIRVAGNTGELFF
>-|TRBD1|TRBV28|TRBJ2-1
TGTGCCAGCAGTCGCCGGACAGGGAGAAACAATGAGCAGTTCTTC
CASSRRTGRNNEQFF
>many|-|TRBV28|TRBJ1-2
TGTGCCAGCCGCGGACAAGGCCCCAGAGCATATGGCTACACCTTC
CASRGQGPRAYGYTF
>once|-|TRBV7-3|TRBJ2-4
TGTGCCAGCAGCGCGGGACAGCAAAACATTCAGTACTTC
CASSAGQQNIQYF
>-|-|TRBV21-1|TRBJ1-2
TGTGCCAGCAGCAACCGTTATGGCTACACCTTC
CASSNRYGYTF
>-|TRBD2|TRBV7-2|TRBJ2-5
TGTGCCAGCAGCTTACGGGCGGGGGTCGGAGAGACCCAGTACTTC
CASSLRAGVGETQYF
>-|TRBD2|TRBV6-2/TRBV6-3|TRBJ2-5
TGTGCCAGCAGTCCAAGACTAGCGCGTCCCGACCAACAAGAGACCCAGTACTTC
CASSPRLARPDQQETQYF
>-|TRBD1|TRBV28|TRBJ1-4
TGTGCCAGCAGTTTGCCGGGACAGGGGCGAGAAAAACTGTTTTTT
CASSLPGQGREKLFF
>-|-|TRBV6-5|TRBJ2-1
TGTGCCAGCAGTTACTCGGTCGTAGCGAACAATGAGCAGTTCTTC
CASSYSVVANNEQFF
>few|-|TRBV6-1|TRBJ2-1
TGTGCCAGCAGTGAAGTTGGGGGCCTCTACAATGAGCAGTTCTTC
CASSEVGGLYNEQFF
>-|-|TRBV18|TRBJ1-6
TGTGCCAGCTCACCACTTAATAATTCACCCCTCCACTTT
CASSPLNNSPLHF
>-|-|TRBV5-1|TRBJ1-2
TGCGCCAGCAGCTTGGGCTGGGGGCGAGATAACTATGGCTACACCTTC
CASSLGWGRDNYGYTF
>-|-|TRBV5-6|TRBJ1-3
TGTGCCAGCAGCTTAGGAGGCTCTGGAAACACCATATATTTT
CASSLGGSGNTIYF
>-|-|TRBV7-9|TRBJ2-7
TGTGCCAGCAGCTTAACGGGGGGCGACTACGAGCAGTACTTC
CASSLTGGDYEQYF
>-|-|TRBV29-1|TRBJ2-2
TGCAGCGTTAATCGGGGGAGCGGGGAGCTGTTTTTT
CSVNRGSGELFF
>-|-|TRBV6-5|TRBJ2-3
TGTGCCAGCAGTTACACAGGGTCCACAGATACGCAGTATTTT
CASSYTGSTDTQYF
>-|-|TRBV6-2/TRBV6-3|TRBJ1-5
TGTGCCAGCAGTTACGGACAAGGCAGCAATCAGCCCCAGCATTTT
CASSYGQGSNQPQHF
>-|-|TRBV28|TRBJ1-4
TGTGCCAGCAGTTTTGTCGGGGCAACTAATGAAAAACTGTTTTTT
CASSFVGATNEKLFF
>-|TRBD1|TRBV2|TRBJ2-1
TGTGCCACCCAAAGGGACAGGGAGAATGAGCAGTTCTTC
CATQRDRENEQFF
>-|-|TRBV21-1|TRBJ1-6
TGTGCCAGCAGCAAAGTGGGCGGTTCGGGAGATTCACCCCTCCACTTT
CASSKVGGSGDSPLHF
>-|TRBD2|TRBV28|TRBJ2-7
TGTGCCAGCAGTTTAACAGACTATTCAGCGGGAGGCCCCACGAGCTCCTACGAGCAGTACTTC
CASSLTDYSAGGPTSSYEQYF
>-|-|TRBV5-6|TRBJ1-5
TGTGCCAGCAGCGGAGCGGGAGATCAGCCCCAGCATTTT
CASSGAGDQPQHF
>-|-|TRBV10-3|TRBJ2-5
TGTGCCATCAGTGAAGGGGAGGATGTGAAGGAGACCCAGTACTTC
CAISEGEDVKETQYF
>-|-|TRBV27|TRBJ2-1
TGTGCCAGCAGTTACCAGGGTCATGAGCAGTTCTTC
CASSYQGHEQFF
>-|-|TRBV4-1|TRBJ1-2
TGCGCCAGCAGCCAATACCGGAGACAGCAAAACTATGGCTACACCTTC
CASSQYRRQQNYGYTF
>-|TRBD2|TRBV7-6|TRBJ2-7
TGTGCCAGCAGCCCCTCGGGAGCGGCGGGAGGGCCTTACGAGCAGTACTTC
CASSPSGAAGGPYEQYF
>-|-|TRBV4-1|TRBJ1-6
TGCGCCAGCAGCTCACAGGCCAGGAGCTCCTATAATTCACCCCTCCACTTT
CASSSQARSSYNSPLHF
>few|-|TRBV28|TRBJ1-6
TGTGCCAGCTCCCTCGGGGTTGTTGGGTCACCCCTCCACTTT
CASSLGVVGSPLHF
>-|TRBD1|TRBV6-5|TRBJ2-1
TGTGCCAGCAGAAAGACAGGGCTAACCTACAATGAGCAGTTCTTC
CASRKTGLTYNEQFF
>-|-|TRBV2|TRBJ2-2
TGTGCCAGCACGGACAAGAACACCGGGGAGCTGTTTTTT
CASTDKNTGELFF
>few|-|TRBV4-3|TRBJ1-2
TGCGCCAGCAGCCAAGATGGGGAGACTTCGGGCTATGGCTACACCTTC
CASSQDGETSGYGYTF
>-|-|TRBV6-1|TRBJ2-1
TGTGCCAGCAGTGAACAGGGGTACAATGAGCAGTTCTTC
CASSEQGYNEQFF
>-|-|TRBV3-1/TRBV3-2|TRBJ1-1
TGTGCCAGCAGCCTTCGGGCAGGGCAAGCTTTCTTT
CASSLRAGQAFF
>-|TRBD2|TRBV5-4|TRBJ2-5
TGTGCCAGCAGCCCGGGAGGGATCCAAGAGACCCAGTACTTC
CASSPGGIQETQYF
>-|-|TRBV5-5|TRBJ1-2
TGTGCCAGCAGAAGAGGAGGGGATCGAGGCTACACCTTC
CASRRGGDRGYTF
>-|-|TRBV7-2|TRBJ1-2
TGTGCCAGCAGCTTAGAACGGACAGCAACGGGTGGCTACACCTTC
CASSLERTATGGYTF
>-|-|TRBV6-5|TRBJ1-2
TGTGCCAGCAGTTACTCGAGGATTCGAGGCTACACCTTC
CASSYSRIRGYTF
>once|TRBD1|TRBV7-9|TRBJ1-3
TGTGCCAGCAGCTTTACAGGGGGCTGGGACACCATATATTTT
CASSFTGGWDTIYF
>-|-|TRBV6-1|TRBJ1-2
TGTGCCAGCAGTGAACGGGGGAACTATGGCTACACCTTC
CASSERGNYGYTF
>-|-|TRBV6-2/TRBV6-3|TRBJ2-7
TGTGCCAGCAGTCTCCCCTCCTACGAGCAGTACTTC
CASSLPSYEQYF
>-|-|TRBV5-1|TRBJ1-4
TGCGCCAGCAGCTTGGTCAGGGGCGAAAAACTGTTTTTT
CASSLVRGEKLFF
>-|TRBD1|TRBV18|TRBJ1-3
TGTGCCAGCTCACCCCTGGACAGGGTCTCTGGAAACACCATATATTTT
CASSPLDRVSGNTIYF